This T cell receptor beta chain was documented in a study of cytomegalovirus exposure and HLA in healthy donors. Findings of the study overall: Follow-up analysis seemed to connect common viral pathogens with several of the most significant clusters identified. The authors later found HLA-associated TCR beta chains more clonally expanded than equally common others.

Per the germline V gene, CDR1 is MNHEY and CDR2 is SMNVEV (reference sequence). This CDR3 is 12 amino acids long. V lost 5 bases and J 7 bases, leaving 11 bases between the germline ends. PCR employed 60 Vbeta and 13 Jbeta primers. Generated by immunoSEQ multiplex PCR, the TCRdb table keeps only in-frame clones and is missing some. The sample lists 150,000 to 200,000 clones, 80% to 85% occurring once. Turning to this clone: As yet, its antigen is unknown.

This chain links TRBV27 with TRBJ1-2; a weak D match, TRBD1 (6 bases). This receptor was obtained from a boy between 2 and 10 years old in good health and CMV-seronegative. Sequencing was performed on PBMCs. The CDR3 region is CASSGGAAGYTF. CDR3 coding DNA: TGTGCCAGCAGTGGGGGGGCGGCTGGCTACACCTTC.